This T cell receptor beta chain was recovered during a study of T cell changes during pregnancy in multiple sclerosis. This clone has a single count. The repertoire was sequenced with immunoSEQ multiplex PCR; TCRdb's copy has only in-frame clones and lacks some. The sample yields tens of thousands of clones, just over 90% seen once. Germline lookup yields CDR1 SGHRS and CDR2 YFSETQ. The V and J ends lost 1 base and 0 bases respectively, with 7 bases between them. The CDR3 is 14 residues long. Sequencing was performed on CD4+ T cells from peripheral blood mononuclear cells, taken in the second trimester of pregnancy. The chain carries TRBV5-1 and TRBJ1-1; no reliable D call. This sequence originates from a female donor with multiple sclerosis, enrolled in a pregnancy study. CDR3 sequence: CASSLSGVNTEAFF. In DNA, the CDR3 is TGCGCCAGCAGCTTGTCAGGTGTGAACACTGAAGCTTTCTTT.